These T cell receptor beta chains were read from a single sample in a study of identical twins. TCRdb redid the calling of the 5' RACE reads with MiXCR, one entry per CDR3 protein. The sample includes 200,000 to 250,000 distinct CDR3 sequences, about an eighth of them seen just once. These data also formed part of another study, on yellow fever vaccine responses in identical twins.

Sample: memory (CD45RO+) T cells sorted from blood. The receptors were gathered from a woman between 18 and 30 years old in good health. CDR3s include the opening cysteine and the closing phenylalanine or tryptophan. The D gene is left open where the match is weak. Only some rows state a clone size, as once, few, many or a class for expanded clones.

D gene	V gene	clone size	J gene	CDR3 DNA	CDR3 protein
TRBD2	TRBV4-3	NA	TRBJ2-1	TGCGCCAGCAGCCAAGATAGTAGCGGGGCAAATGAGCAGTTCTTC	CASSQDSSGANEQFF
NA	TRBV5-1	few	TRBJ2-7	TGCGCCAGCAGCTCCAGTCCCGCAAACGAGCAGTACTTC	CASSSSPANEQYF
TRBD1	TRBV20-1	few	TRBJ2-7	TGCAGTGCTAGAGACTGGACAGGGGGCGAGCAGTACTTC	CSARDWTGGEQYF
NA	TRBV6-5	NA	TRBJ1-2	TGTGCCAGCAGTTACTCCCAGCAGGGACAATATGGCTACACCTTC	CASSYSQQGQYGYTF
TRBD2	TRBV7-7	NA	TRBJ2-5	TGTGCTAGCGGGGGCGGGGGACCGATAGAGACCCAGTACTTC	CASGGGGPIETQYF
TRBD1	TRBV20-1	NA	TRBJ2-7	TGCAGTGCAGGAAGGCTCGGACAGGGGACGGAGGAGCAGTACTTC	CSAGRLGQGTEEQYF
NA	TRBV7-2	NA	TRBJ2-1	TGTGCCAGCGGCCCACTGGGCCCAAATGAGCAGTTCTTC	CASGPLGPNEQFF
NA	TRBV5-1	many	TRBJ2-3	TGCGCCAGCAGCTTGGCGGCAGGGAGCACAGATACGCAGTATTTT	CASSLAAGSTDTQYF
NA	TRBV24-1	NA	TRBJ2-7	TGTGCCACCAGTGATTTAAAGATCGACGGCTCCTACGAGCAGTACTTC	CATSDLKIDGSYEQYF
TRBD2	TRBV27	many	TRBJ2-2	TGTGCCAGCACTAGCGGGGTGATAGGGGAGCTGTTTTTT	CASTSGVIGELFF
NA	TRBV29-1	few	TRBJ2-1	TGCAGCGTTGAAAGGGACCAGGTCCCGTTCTTC	CSVERDQVPFF
TRBD1	TRBV7-9	many	TRBJ2-7	TGTGCCAGCAGCCCCCGGGACAGGGACTACGAGCAGTACTTC	CASSPRDRDYEQYF
NA	TRBV28	few	TRBJ2-7	TGTGCCAGCAGCCCCACATTGGCCTCCTCCTACGAGCAGTACTTC	CASSPTLASSYEQYF
TRBD1	TRBV7-8	NA	TRBJ2-3	TGTGCCAGCAGCTCCTGGGACAGGGCGACAGATACGCAGTATTTT	CASSSWDRATDTQYF
NA	TRBV11-1	few	TRBJ2-3	TGTGCCAGCAGCCCAAGGCGTCCAGGGGCCCCCCTGGGCACAGATACGCAGTATTTT	CASSPRRPGAPLGTDTQYF
NA	TRBV29-1	few	TRBJ1-3	TGCAGCGTTTCCGACGCGAACCTTGGTAACACCATATATTTT	CSVSDANLGNTIYF
TRBD1	TRBV20-1	few	TRBJ2-1	TGCAGTGCTATGCCTCGGACAGGGGCCTCCTACAATGAGCAGTTCTTC	CSAMPRTGASYNEQFF
NA	TRBV28	NA	TRBJ2-1	TGTGCCAGCAGTTTCCAACACAATGAGCAGTTCTTC	CASSFQHNEQFF
NA	TRBV30	many	TRBJ2-2	TGTGCCTGCAGTAACAGGGCGAACACCGGGGAGCTGTTTTTT	CACSNRANTGELFF
NA	TRBV27	NA	TRBJ2-7	TGTGCCAGCAGGGGTCCGGGGTACGAGCAGTACTTC	CASRGPGYEQYF
TRBD1	TRBV5-4	NA	TRBJ2-7	TGTGCCAGCAGCCTAGGACAGGGCGCATCATCCTACGAGCAGTACTTC	CASSLGQGASSYEQYF
TRBD1	TRBV5-6	NA	TRBJ2-7	TGTGCCAGCAGCTTGGCCGGGACAGGGGAGTGGACCTACGAGCAGTACTTC	CASSLAGTGEWTYEQYF
NA	TRBV19	few	TRBJ2-5	TGTGCCAGTAGTATATCTCCGTCGGCGGAGACCCAGTACTTC	CASSISPSAETQYF
NA	TRBV24-1	NA	TRBJ2-5	TGTGCCACCAGTGGACGTGGGGGGGAGACCCAGTACTTC	CATSGRGGETQYF
NA	TRBV7-2	few	TRBJ2-1	TGTGCCAGCAGCCCCGTGGTGGTCAATGAGCAGTTCTTC	CASSPVVVNEQFF
TRBD1	TRBV2	few	TRBJ2-7	TGTGCCAGCAGTCTAACAGGGGGTAGCGAGCAGTACTTC	CASSLTGGSEQYF
NA	TRBV4-1	NA	TRBJ1-5	TGCGCCAGCAGCCTCCTCGGGGATAGCAATCAGCCCCAGCATTTT	CASSLLGDSNQPQHF
NA	TRBV24-1	many	TRBJ2-2	TGTGCCACCGGCGGGAAGCTGAACACCGGGGAGCTGTTTTTT	CATGGKLNTGELFF
NA	TRBV2	NA	TRBJ2-3	TGTGCCAGCAGTATTGAGTTACGCACAGATACGCAGTATTTT	CASSIELRTDTQYF
NA	TRBV6-2/TRBV6-3	NA	TRBJ2-5	TGTGCCAGCAGTTACGAGCACAGGACACGACAAGAGACCCAGTACTTC	CASSYEHRTRQETQYF
TRBD2	TRBV24-1	few	TRBJ2-3	TGTGCCACCAGTGATCCTAGCGGGGGGACAGATACGCAGTATTTT	CATSDPSGGTDTQYF
NA	TRBV5-5	NA	TRBJ2-1	TGTGCCAGCACCAGTGTCAGGGATCCCTACAATGAGCAGTTCTTC	CASTSVRDPYNEQFF
NA	TRBV3-1	few	TRBJ2-2	TGTGCCAGCAGCCAATTTGAGGCCGGGGAGCTGTTTTTT	CASSQFEAGELFF
NA	TRBV28	few	TRBJ2-1	TGTGCCAGCAGTCCCTCGAGGTCCCGGGCGTTCTTC	CASSPSRSRAFF
NA	TRBV3-1	NA	TRBJ2-3	TGTGCCTCCACCCAGGTGGGGGCATGGACACATACGCAGTATTTT	CASTQVGAWTHTQYF
NA	TRBV7-9	NA	TRBJ2-7	TGTGCCAGCAGCCTGAGTGAAGCCTACGAGCAGTACTTC	CASSLSEAYEQYF
NA	TRBV10-2	NA	TRBJ2-3	TGCGCCAGCGGAGGTCAGGCCGATACGCAGTATTTT	CASGGQADTQYF
TRBD1	TRBV7-8	NA	TRBJ2-7	TGTGCCAGCCAGGGGGACAGGGGCGAGCAGTACTTC	CASQGDRGEQYF
TRBD2	TRBV5-1	NA	TRBJ2-5	TGCGCCAGCAGCTTGGAACCAGCGGGAGGGGCCGAGACCCAGTACTTC	CASSLEPAGGAETQYF
NA	TRBV24-1	NA	TRBJ1-1	TGTGCCACCAGTGATTTCCTATCCGGGAGGGATAGCCTTGAAGCTTTCTTT	CATSDFLSGRDSLEAFF
NA	TRBV2	many	TRBJ2-1	TGTGCCAGCTCGCTGAGGGGGACAAGCTCCTACAATGAGCAGTTCTTC	CASSLRGTSSYNEQFF
NA	TRBV12-3/TRBV12-4	few	TRBJ2-1	TGTGCCAGCACCCGTTGGCTTATAGCAGGTCCCCCCTTGCCCAATGAGCAGTTCTTC	CASTRWLIAGPPLPNEQFF
NA	TRBV6-4	NA	TRBJ2-3	TGTGCCAGCAGCTCGACACGTGCTAGCACAGATACGCAGTATTTT	CASSSTRASTDTQYF
NA	TRBV4-3	many	TRBJ2-3	TGCGCCAGCAGCCAATCGGACTCTGGGACAGATACGCAGTATTTT	CASSQSDSGTDTQYF
NA	TRBV27	many	TRBJ1-4	TGTGCCAGCAGTCGGGGGCCCGGGAGTAATGAAAAACTGTTTTTT	CASSRGPGSNEKLFF
TRBD1	TRBV7-2	NA	TRBJ1-2	TGTGCCAGCAGCTTAGATCCAGGGGGTAATGGCTACACCTTC	CASSLDPGGNGYTF
NA	TRBV20-1	few	TRBJ2-2	TGCAGTGCTAGAGATTTCAGGGCTGGGGAGCTGTTTTTT	CSARDFRAGELFF
NA	TRBV7-9	few	TRBJ2-2	TGTGCCAGCAGCTTAGGTTCAGGCGGGGAGCTGTTTTTT	CASSLGSGGELFF
TRBD1	TRBV29-1	few	TRBJ2-7	TGCAGCGTTGAATCCCGACAGGGGGCAAGGGAGCAGTACTTC	CSVESRQGAREQYF
NA	TRBV6-5	few	TRBJ1-4	TGTGCCAGCAGTTTGGGCTTGCCTAATGAAAAACTGTTTTTT	CASSLGLPNEKLFF
TRBD1	TRBV6-1	few	TRBJ2-1	TGTGCCAGCAGCGGGCCGGGACAGGGCTACACTGAGCAGTTCTTC	CASSGPGQGYTEQFF
NA	TRBV5-1	few	TRBJ2-7	TGCGCCAGCAGCCCTGATGGACAGTTCCCCTACGAGCAGTACTTC	CASSPDGQFPYEQYF
TRBD1	TRBV7-8	NA	TRBJ1-5	TGTGCCAGCAGCTCGGACAGGACGATGGGTCAGCCCCAGCATTTT	CASSSDRTMGQPQHF
NA	TRBV6-1	many	TRBJ2-5	TGTGCCAGCAATCGCGACACCGGAGGGACCCAGTACTTC	CASNRDTGGTQYF
NA	TRBV11-1	NA	TRBJ2-3	TGTGCCGGAAGAGAACCCCCATCCCGCGGGGACGGCACAGATACGCAGTATTTT	CAGREPPSRGDGTDTQYF
NA	TRBV29-1	many	TRBJ1-2	TGCAGCGTTGAAGATCAAAGGCAGGCGAAGGGATACACCTTC	CSVEDQRQAKGYTF
TRBD1	TRBV5-1	NA	TRBJ1-5	TGCGCCAGCAGCCCGACAGGGGTGGTCAATCAGCCCCAGCATTTT	CASSPTGVVNQPQHF